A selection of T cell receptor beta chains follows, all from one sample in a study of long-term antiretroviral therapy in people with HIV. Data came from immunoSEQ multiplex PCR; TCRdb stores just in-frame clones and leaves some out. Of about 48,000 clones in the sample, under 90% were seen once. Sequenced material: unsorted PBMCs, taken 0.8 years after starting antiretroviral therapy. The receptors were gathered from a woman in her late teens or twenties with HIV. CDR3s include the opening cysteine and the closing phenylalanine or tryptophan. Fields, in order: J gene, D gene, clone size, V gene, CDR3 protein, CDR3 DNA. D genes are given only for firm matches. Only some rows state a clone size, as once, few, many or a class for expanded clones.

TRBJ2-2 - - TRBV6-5 CASTQGTNTGELFF TGTGCCAGCACCCAGGGGACCAACACCGGGGAGCTGTTTTTT
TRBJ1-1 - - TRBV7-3 CASSLTGRTEAFF TGTGCCAGCAGCTTAACTGGGAGAACTGAAGCTTTCTTT
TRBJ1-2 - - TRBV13 CASSSGTLPYGYTF TGTGCCAGCAGCTCTGGGACGCTGCCTTATGGCTACACCTTC
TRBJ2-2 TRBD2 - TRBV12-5 CASGLVLAGETGELFF TGTGCTAGTGGTTTGGTACTAGCGGGAGAAACCGGGGAGCTGTTTTTT
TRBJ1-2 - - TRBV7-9 CASSLGGGLEGYTF TGTGCCAGCAGCCTTGGAGGGGGATTGGAGGGCTACACCTTC
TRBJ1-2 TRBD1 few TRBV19 CASSFLDREGGYTF TGTGCCAGTAGTTTCCTGGACAGGGAAGGCGGCTACACCTTC
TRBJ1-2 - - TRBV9 CASSVDQGGMDGYTF TGTGCCAGCAGCGTAGATCAGGGAGGCATGGATGGCTACACCTTC
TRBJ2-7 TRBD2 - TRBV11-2 CASSPHSGRDYEQYF TGTGCCAGCAGCCCCCACAGCGGGAGGGACTACGAGCAGTACTTC
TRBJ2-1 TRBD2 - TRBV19 CATTFLAGAVDEQFF TGTGCCACCACATTCCTAGCGGGAGCGGTGGATGAGCAGTTCTTC
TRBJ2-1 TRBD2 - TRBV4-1 CASSPRLAGGYNEQFF TGCGCCAGCAGCCCCCGACTAGCGGGAGGTTACAATGAGCAGTTCTTC
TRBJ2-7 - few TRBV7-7 CASSLSGGFHEQYF TGTGCTAGCAGCTTAAGCGGAGGGTTTCACGAGCAGTACTTC
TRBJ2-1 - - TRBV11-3 CASSLGARYNEQFF TGTGCCAGCAGCTTAGGCGCCCGGTACAATGAGCAGTTCTTC
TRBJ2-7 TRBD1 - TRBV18 CASSPRTGGAYEQYF TGTGCCAGCTCACCGCGGACAGGGGGGGCCTACGAGCAGTACTTC
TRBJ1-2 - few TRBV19 CVGVGYTF TGTGTCGGGGTAGGCTACACCTTC
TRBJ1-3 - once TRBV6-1 CASSNYPGNTIYF TGTGCCAGCAGTAACTATCCTGGAAACACCATATATTTT
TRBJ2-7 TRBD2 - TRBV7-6 CASLAGVEPEEPQYF TGTGCCAGCCTAGCGGGGGTGGAGCCCGAAGAGCCTCAGTACTTC
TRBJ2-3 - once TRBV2 CASSEFGTDTQYF TGTGCCAGCAGTGAATTTGGCACAGATACGCAGTATTTT
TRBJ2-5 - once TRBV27 CASSLSQGGMETQYF TGTGCCAGCAGTTTATCCCAGGGGGGGATGGAGACCCAGTACTTC
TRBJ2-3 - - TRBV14 CASSQEWRASTDTQYF TGTGCCAGCAGCCAAGAATGGCGGGCTAGCACAGATACGCAGTATTTT
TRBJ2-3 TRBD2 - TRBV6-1 CASREWGGSTDTQYF TGTGCCAGCAGAGAATGGGGGGGAAGCACAGATACGCAGTATTTT
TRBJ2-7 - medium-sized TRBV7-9 CASSPSGGIYEQYF TGTGCCAGCAGCCCCTCGGGCGGGATCTACGAGCAGTACTTC
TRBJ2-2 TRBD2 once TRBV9 CASSVVSGRLAGELFF TGTGCCAGCAGCGTAGTGAGCGGGAGACTCGCCGGGGAGCTGTTTTTT
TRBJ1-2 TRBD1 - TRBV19 CASNPGGDYGYTF TGTGCCAGTAACCCAGGGGGAGACTATGGCTACACCTTC
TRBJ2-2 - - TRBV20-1 CSGRNTGELFF TGCAGTGGCCGGAACACCGGGGAGCTGTTTTTT
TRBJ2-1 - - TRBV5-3 CARSLVRGGGGATEQFF TGTGCCAGAAGCTTGGTACGAGGAGGGGGCGGGGCCACTGAGCAGTTCTTC
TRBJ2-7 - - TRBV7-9 CASSLILSSSYEQYF TGTGCCAGCAGCTTAATCCTTTCAAGCTCCTACGAGCAGTACTTC